Shown below are 30 T cell receptor beta chains from a single sample sequenced in a study of early T cells in non-severe SARS-CoV-2 infection. TCRdb reprocessed the 5' RACE reads via MiXCR and lists one record per CDR3 protein. The data hold around 46,000 distinct CDR3 sequences, with 5.6% observed a single time. The sample was whole blood. The receptors come from an adult who was a healthcare worker with PCR-confirmed SARS-CoV-2 infection or an uninfected control (not recorded which).

This clonotype was observed a few times. The rearrangement links TRBV12-3 or TRBV12-4 to TRBJ2-7; 9 bases align to TRBD1. The CDR3 is made up of 16 amino acids. V shed 4 bases, J shed 5 bases, and the junction held 12 bases outside the gene matches. Written as DNA, the CDR3 is TGTGCCAGCAGTTCCACTCCGGGACAGGGTCTTCACGAGCAGTACTTC. Residues: CASSSTPGQGLHEQYF.

This clonotype was counted at least ten times. V is TRBV4-2 and J is TRBJ1-2, with D perhaps matching TRBD1 (5 bases). The CDR3 length is 14 residues. V gave up 3 bases and J gave up 4 bases, with 12 bases separating them. Germline CDR1 and CDR2: LGHNA and YNFKEQ. CDR3 in amino acids: CASSHPTVRYGYTF. In DNA, the CDR3 is TGTGCCAGCAGCCACCCGACAGTCCGCTATGGCTACACCTTC.

This clonotype was counted at least ten times. The chain employs TRBV7-2 and TRBJ2-2; 8 bases agree with TRBD1. The CDR3 length is 18 residues. V trimming: 4 bases; J trimming: 0 bases; junction bases outside the gene matches: 10. CDR1 is SGHTA, CDR2 FQGNSA, per germline. This CDR3 is CASSSRTGRSSNTGELFF. As DNA, the CDR3 is TGTGCCAGCAGCTCGCGGACAGGGAGGTCCTCGAACACCGGGGAGCTGTTTTTT. Complete variable domain (other parts from reference TRBV7-2 and TRBJ2-2): GAGVSQSPSNKVTEKGKDVELRCDPISGHTALYWYRQSLGQGLEFLIYFQGNSAPDKSGLPSDRFSAERTGGSVSTLTIQRTQQEDSAVYLCASSSRTGRSSNTGELFFGEGSRLTVL.

The chain's CDR3 is CASSFSGTVNTEAFF. The CDR3 coding sequence is TGCGCCAGCAGCTTTTCCGGGACGGTGAACACTGAAGCTTTCTTT. The rearrangement uses TRBV5-1 and TRBJ1-1; possible D gene TRBD1, 5 bases. The length of the CDR3 is 15 residues. Germline V gives CDR1 SGHRS, CDR2 YFSETQ. V lost 2 bases to trimming and J lost 0 bases, with 11 bases between them.

There are a few counts of this clonotype. This chain joins TRBV6-2 or TRBV6-3 and TRBJ2-3; D possibly corresponds to TRBD1 (5 bases). The CDR3 length is 14 residues. The germline V and J ends were trimmed by 5 bases and 3 bases, with 12 bases remaining between them. Germline CDR1 MNHEY, CDR2 SVGEGT. CDR3 sequence reads: CASSRQGGTDTQYF. DNA of the CDR3: TGTGCCAGCAGTCGCCAGGGTGGGACAGATACGCAGTATTTT.

This chain uses TRBV3-1 with TRBJ1-1; D gene ambiguous. The CDR3 runs to 14 residues. Per the germline V gene, CDR1 is LGHDT and CDR2 is YNNKEL (reference sequence). The V gene lost 0 bases and the J gene lost 4 bases, with 9 bases spanning the gap. CDR3 nucleotides: TGTGCCAGCAGCCAAGACTTGGTAGGCACTGAAGCTTTCTTT. This gives the protein CASSQDLVGTEAFF.

This clonotype showed up many times. The genes are TRBV11-3 and TRBJ1-1; D remains ambiguous. Trimming left V 1 base short and J 0 bases short, with 9 bases between. The CDR3 is made up of 15 amino acids. Germline V gene sequence: CDR1 SGHNT, CDR2 YENEEA. The CDR3 here is CASSLGRGLNTEAFF. DNA for the CDR3: TGTGCCAGCAGCTTAGGGCGGGGATTGAACACTGAAGCTTTCTTT.

The rearrangement joins TRBV7-2 to TRBJ2-7; 9 bases line up with TRBD1. The CDR3 extends over 13 amino acids. V dropped 11 bases and J dropped 9; count of bases not matched to a gene: 14. From germline, CDR1 is SGHTA and CDR2 FQGNSA. DNA of the CDR3: TGTGCCGCCCGGACAGGGGCCCTCGGGCCGCAGTACTTC. It yields the protein CAARTGALGPQYF.

This clonotype turned up a few times. The chain employs TRBV24-1 and TRBJ2-1, with a tentative D call TRBD2 (6 bases). Germline V gene lookup returns CDR1 KGHDR and CDR2 SFDVKD. The CDR3 sequence is 14 residues long. The V end lost 5 bases, the J end lost 8 bases, and 15 bases lay between the germline ends. The CDR3 bases are TGTGCCACCAGTGCCTGGGAGGAGGTCGATGAGCAGTTCTTC. This codes for CATSAWEEVDEQFF.

This clonotype was counted only a few times. A read error may account for a junction end that differs from germline. The rearrangement uses TRBV7-7 and TRBJ2-3, with 8 bases aligning to TRBD2. Germline V gene data show CDR1 as SSHAT and CDR2 as FNYEAQ (reference sequence). The CDR3 contains 15 residues. Here the CDR3 DNA reads TGTGTCAGCAGCGGGGGAACGGCTAGCACAGATACGCAGTATTTT. It translates to CVSSGGTASTDTQYF.

The chain links TRBV27 to TRBJ2-7; no clear D. Germline assignment: CDR1 MNHEY and CDR2 SMNVEV (reference sequence). V was cut by 4 bases and J by 4 bases, with 11 bases left in between. This CDR3 has 13 residues. The CDR3 reads CASSSLLLYEQYF. CDR3 bases: TGTGCCAGCAGTTCCCTCCTTTTGTACGAGCAGTACTTC.

The V call is TRBV21-1, the J call TRBJ2-2. TRBV21-1 is given as a pseudogene. This CDR3 is built from 14 residues. Here the CDR3 DNA reads TGTGCCAGCCCCATCGGGGTCGACACCGGGGAGCTGTTTTTT. It translates to CASPIGVDTGELFF.

This clonotype occurred many times. The chain couples TRBV11-3 to TRBJ2-5; 7 nucleotides agree with TRBD1. This CDR3 has 15 residues. Losses at the gene ends were 5 bases for V and 2 bases for J; bases not matched to a gene: 8. Per the germline V gene, CDR1 is SGHNT and CDR2 is YENEEA. CDR3 protein: CASSPRTGEQETQYF. CDR3 bases: TGTGCCAGCAGCCCTAGGACAGGTGAACAAGAGACCCAGTACTTC.

This clonotype occurred a few times. The CDR3 DNA reads as TGTGCCAGCAGGACGACAGTGGGGAGCACTGAAGCTTTCTTT. It yields the protein CASRTTVGSTEAFF. The J gene is TRBJ1-1, the V gene TRBV6-5; D may be TRBD1 (5 bases). Deletions cut 6 bases from V and 4 bases from J, with 15 bases between. Germline V CDR1 and CDR2: MNHEY, SVGAGI. There are 14 residues in the CDR3.

This clonotype was recorded many times. The gene calls are TRBV10-3 and TRBJ2-4, with 11 bases identical to TRBD2. The germline CDR1 and CDR2 sequences are ENHRY and SYGVKD. There are 17 residues in the CDR3. V gave up 4 bases and J gave up 1 base; unmatched junction bases: 6. The CDR3 coding sequence is TGTGCCATCAGTGCAAGCTCTAGCGGGGGGGCCAAAAACATTCAGTACTTC. It encodes CAISASSSGGAKNIQYF.

In this sample, this clonotype turned up many times. This chain connects TRBV6-6 to TRBJ1-5, with TRBD1 identical over 8 bases. Unmatched junction bases numbered 7, after V lost 2 bases and J lost 7 bases. Germline CDR1 MNHNY, CDR2 SVGAGI (reference sequence). The CDR3 totals 15 residues. The CDR3 DNA sequence: TGTGCCAGCAGTTACAGCGGACAGGGTGACCAGCCCCAGCATTTT. This codes for CASSYSGQGDQPQHF.

This clonotype was found many times. The V call is TRBV7-9, the J call TRBJ1-2; D is ambiguous. The germline V and J ends were trimmed by 5 bases and 3 bases, with 10 bases remaining between them. Germline lookup yields CDR1 SEHNR and CDR2 FQNEAQ (reference sequence). CDR3 length: 13 amino acids. In nucleotides, the CDR3 is TGTGCCAGCAGCCGAGGGCCTCACTATGGCTACACCTTC. Translated: CASSRGPHYGYTF. The full variable domain, its missing parts supplied by reference TRBV7-9 and TRBJ1-2, is DTGVSQNPRHKITKRGQNVTFRCDPISEHNRLYWYRQTLGQGPEFLTYFQNEAQLEKSRLLSDRFSAERPKGSFSTLEIQRTEQGDSAMYLCASSRGPHYGYTFGSGTRLTVV.

This clonotype appeared many times. V and J are TRBV30 and TRBJ1-1; D call uncertain. Trimming left V 1 base short and J 2 bases short, with 8 bases between. Germline V gene sequence: CDR1 GTSNPN, CDR2 SVGIG (reference sequence). There are 13 residues in the CDR3. The CDR3 bases are TGTGCCTGGAGTGCCACTTTTAACACTGAAGCTTTCTTT. Protein: CAWSATFNTEAFF.

This clonotype has at least ten counts. The CDR3 sequence is CASSPSPGQGAETQYF. The CDR3 DNA reads TGCGCCAGCAGCCCCTCACCGGGACAGGGGGCAGAGACCCAGTACTTC. The chain employs TRBV4-1 and TRBJ2-5; TRBD1 matches at 12 bases. Germline trimming cut 4 bases from V and 4 bases from J; bases unmatched to any gene: 7. This CDR3 spans 16 amino acids. Germline CDR1 is MGHRA and CDR2 is YSYEKL.

This clonotype was observed many times. The chain links TRBV6-2 or TRBV6-3 to TRBJ1-1; 7 nucleotides agree with TRBD1. Germline V CDR1 and CDR2: MNHEY, SVGEGT. V trimming: 7 bases; J trimming: 6 bases; junction bases outside the gene matches: 11. The length of the CDR3 is 14 residues. CDR3 nucleotide sequence: TGTGCCAGCAAACCGACAGGGAGGGGTCCTGAAGCTTTCTTT. As protein: CASKPTGRGPEAFF.

V is TRBV5-1 and J is TRBJ2-7; D perhaps matches TRBD2 (5 bases). CDR1 and CDR2 from the germline V gene are SGHRS and YFSETQ. CDR3 size: 16 residues. The germline V and J ends were trimmed by 0 bases and 2 bases, with 15 bases remaining between them. The CDR3 region is CASSLDSRGVTYEQYF. CDR3 in DNA: TGCGCCAGCAGCTTGGACTCCCGGGGAGTGACCTACGAGCAGTACTTC.

This clonotype occurred a few times. The V gene is TRBV6-2 or TRBV6-3, the J gene TRBJ2-7; either TRBD1 or TRBD2 may supply D (5 bases each). Germline-derived CDR1 and CDR2 are MNHEY and SVGEGT. V gave up 6 bases and J gave up 3 bases, with 18 bases separating them. The CDR3 length is 15 residues. Here the CDR3 DNA reads TGTGCCAGCAGACGCCCCGGGACCGGCCTCTACGAGCAGTACTTC. It specifies CASRRPGTGLYEQYF.

This clonotype showed up many times. CDR3 coding DNA: TGTGCCAGCAGCCAAGAGTCTCTCACAGGACGGGGATGGGGCTACACCTTC. Translating gives CASSQESLTGRGWGYTF. The V call is TRBV3-1, the J call TRBJ1-2, with D possibly being TRBD1 (5 bases). The CDR3 covers 17 residues. The germline gives CDR1 LGHDT, CDR2 YNNKEL (reference sequence). Trimming left V 0 bases short and J 8 bases short, with 22 bases between.

This clonotype was detected many times. The chain is built from TRBV6-2 or TRBV6-3 and TRBJ2-1; D tentatively fits TRBD1 or TRBD2 (6 bases each). CDR1 MNHEY and CDR2 SVGEGT come from the germline V gene. Trimming left V 0 bases short and J 9 bases short, with 18 bases between. This CDR3 is 16 amino acids long. The chain's CDR3 is CASSYSGFRGGGEQFF. For the CDR3, the DNA is TGTGCCAGCAGTTACTCAGGGTTCAGGGGAGGCGGTGAGCAGTTCTTC.

The sample holds many counts of this clonotype. The chain is built from TRBV24-1 and TRBJ2-3; 9 nucleotides line up with TRBD2. CDR3 length equals 16 residues. Germline loops: CDR1 KGHDR, CDR2 SFDVKD. The junction had 6 bases not matched to a gene; V was cut back by 4 bases and J by 2 bases. Here the CDR3 DNA reads TGTGCCACCAGTGACCCTAGCGGGAAAGCCACAGATACGCAGTATTTT. Protein sequence: CATSDPSGKATDTQYF.

The sample holds many counts of this clonotype. The chain joins TRBV5-4 to TRBJ2-1; D uncertain. V dropped 0 bases and J dropped 5 bases, with 12 bases sitting between them. CDR1 and CDR2 (germline): SGHNT, YYREEE (reference sequence). CDR3 length: 15 amino acids. In DNA form, the CDR3 reads TGTGCCAGCAGCTTGGGGCAGGACGTCAACAATGAGCAGTTCTTC. Its protein product is CASSLGQDVNNEQFF. Full variable domain (rest looked up from reference TRBV5-4 and TRBJ2-1): ETGVTQSPTHLIKTRGQQVTLRCSSQSGHNTVSWYQQALGQGPQFIFQYYREEENGRGNFPPRFSGLQFPNYSSELNVNALELDDSALYLCASSLGQDVNNEQFFGPGTRLTVL.

This clonotype was observed many times. V and J are TRBV10-3 and TRBJ2-3; D call uncertain. Trimming left V 10 bases short and J 5 bases short, with 10 bases between. CDR1 ENHRY and CDR2 SYGVKD come from the germline V gene. The length of the CDR3 is 11 residues. The CDR3 here is CATRLKDTQYF. As DNA, the CDR3 is TGTGCCACCAGACTTAAAGATACGCAGTATTTT.

The table lists this clonotype with a few counts. This chain uses TRBV5-1 with TRBJ2-2; 11 bases are shared with TRBD1. The CDR3 has 14 residues. V was clipped by 4 bases and J by 6 bases; unmatched bases: 2. Germline V gives CDR1 SGHRS, CDR2 YFSETQ. In DNA form, the CDR3 reads TGCGCCAGCAGCGCGGGACAGGGGGCCGGGGAGCTGTTTTTT. Encoded protein: CASSAGQGAGELFF.

This clonotype was observed many times. The V call is TRBV5-4, the J call TRBJ1-2; a weak D match, TRBD1 (6 bases). CDR1 and CDR2 (germline): SGHNT, YYREEE (reference sequence). V lost 4 bases to trimming and J lost 7 bases, with 20 bases between them. The CDR3 is 15 residues long. This chain's CDR3 is CASSDETRGLIGYTF. The DNA for the CDR3 is TGTGCCAGCAGCGACGAAACCAGGGGACTGATTGGCTACACCTTC. The whole variable domain, remainder taken from reference TRBV5-4 and TRBJ1-2, is ETGVTQSPTHLIKTRGQQVTLRCSSQSGHNTVSWYQQALGQGPQFIFQYYREEENGRGNFPPRFSGLQFPNYSSELNVNALELDDSALYLCASSDETRGLIGYTFGSGTRLTVV.

At least ten counts were recorded for this clonotype. The CDR3 here is CASSLASGISYNEQFF. For the CDR3, the DNA is TGTGCCAGCAGCTTAGCGAGCGGGATTTCCTACAATGAGCAGTTCTTC. The V and J genes are TRBV7-2 and TRBJ2-1; 7 nucleotides align to TRBD2. This CDR3 is built from 16 residues. CDR1 is SGHTA, CDR2 FQGNSA, per germline. The junction had 3 bases not matched to a gene; V was cut back by 0 bases and J by 1 base.